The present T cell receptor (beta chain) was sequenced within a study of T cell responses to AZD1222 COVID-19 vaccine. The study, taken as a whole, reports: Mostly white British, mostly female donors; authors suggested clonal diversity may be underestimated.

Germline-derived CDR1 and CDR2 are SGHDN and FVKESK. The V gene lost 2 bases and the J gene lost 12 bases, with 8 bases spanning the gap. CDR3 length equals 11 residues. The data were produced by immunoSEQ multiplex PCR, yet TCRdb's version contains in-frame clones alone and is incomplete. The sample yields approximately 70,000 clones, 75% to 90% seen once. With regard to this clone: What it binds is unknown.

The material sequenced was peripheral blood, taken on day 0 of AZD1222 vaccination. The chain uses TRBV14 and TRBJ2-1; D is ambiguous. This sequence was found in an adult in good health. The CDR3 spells CASSQLSVQFF. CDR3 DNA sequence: TGTGCCAGCAGCCAATTATCCGTGCAGTTCTTC.